This T cell receptor beta chain was captured by sequencing in a study of blood T cell repertoires in COVID-19. Overall study: Samples came from the United States, Italy and Spain, spanning acute and convalescent COVID-19. The analysed material was cDNA or gDNA that came from T cells, B-cell-depleted T cells, or PBMCs.

This clone has more than one count but fewer than ten. Produced via immunoSEQ multiplex PCR; TCRdb's table is partial and in-frame only. This table has about 150,000 clones, more than 75% appearing once. V lost 2 bases to trimming and J lost 1 base; unmatched junction nucleotides: 4. This CDR3 has 18 residues. CDR1 and CDR2 (germline): MNHEY, SMNVEV (reference sequence). The Seattle patients joined while their infection was active and were tracked longitudinally afterward. The clonotype originates from a man aged 60 to 69 with COVID-19, enrolled during active disease. The sequencing sample was made of peripheral blood. V and J are TRBV27 and TRBJ2-2, with TRBD2 matching over 13 bases. The CDR3 region is CASSLRLAGGLNTGELFF. CDR3 nucleotide sequence: TGTGCCAGCAGTTTACGACTAGCGGGGGGCCTGAACACCGGGGAGCTGTTTTTT.